These T cell receptor beta chains were read from a single sample in a study of blood T cell repertoires in COVID-19. Assay used: immunoSEQ multiplex PCR; TCRdb lists only in-frame clones, some missing. This sample carries about 140,000 clones, around 80% of them seen once, and the ten largest clones take more than 5%. Specimen: PBMCs or T cells enriched from blood (not recorded which). Receptors originate from a woman aged 45 to 65 who had recovered from COVID-19. The CDR3 runs from the conserved cysteine through the conserved F or W. A D gene is named only where the DNA matches it firmly. Size tells how often a clone was seen (once, few, many) or the class of an expanded clone, and some rows leave it out.

v_call: TRBV6-5
d_call: TRBD1
clone_size: NA
j_call: TRBJ1-2
cdr3_nt: TGTGCCAGCAGTTACAACAGGGGGTATCACTATGGCTACACCTTC
cdr3_aa: CASSYNRGYHYGYTF

v_call: TRBV5-1
d_call: TRBD1
clone_size: NA
j_call: TRBJ1-1
cdr3_nt: TGCGCCAGCAAGGGACAGGGCAGGAACACTGAAGCTTTCTTT
cdr3_aa: CASKGQGRNTEAFF

v_call: TRBV7-7
d_call: NA
clone_size: NA
j_call: TRBJ2-2
cdr3_nt: TGTGCCAGCAGCATCCAGGGGGAGGACACCGGGGAGCTGTTTTTT
cdr3_aa: CASSIQGEDTGELFF

v_call: TRBV19
d_call: TRBD1
clone_size: few
j_call: TRBJ2-5
cdr3_nt: TGTGCCAGTAGTATAGGGCAGACAGGGGTCGGCCAAGAGACCCAGTACTTC
cdr3_aa: CASSIGQTGVGQETQYF

v_call: TRBV5-1
d_call: NA
clone_size: few
j_call: TRBJ2-1
cdr3_nt: TGCGCCAGCAGCTTGGGAGGGTTCAATGAGCAGTTCTTC
cdr3_aa: CASSLGGFNEQFF

v_call: TRBV11-2
d_call: NA
clone_size: NA
j_call: TRBJ1-1
cdr3_nt: TGTGCCAGCAGTTCAGGGTACACTGAAGCTTTCTTT
cdr3_aa: CASSSGYTEAFF

v_call: TRBV15
d_call: NA
clone_size: NA
j_call: TRBJ2-7
cdr3_nt: TGTGCCACCAGCGCCAGGGGGGAATCCTACGAGCAGTACTTC
cdr3_aa: CATSARGESYEQYF

v_call: TRBV24-1
d_call: NA
clone_size: NA
j_call: TRBJ2-3
cdr3_nt: TGTGCCACCAGTGACTTCAGGGGCGGATATGAAGGAGATACGCAGTATTTT
cdr3_aa: CATSDFRGGYEGDTQYF

v_call: TRBV6-5
d_call: NA
clone_size: NA
j_call: TRBJ1-1
cdr3_nt: TGTGCCAGCAGGCAGGGGCTGAACACTGAAGCTTTCTTT
cdr3_aa: CASRQGLNTEAFF

v_call: TRBV7-6
d_call: TRBD1
clone_size: NA
j_call: TRBJ2-2
cdr3_nt: TGTGCCAGCAGAGGGACAGGGAACACCGGGGAGCTGTTTTTT
cdr3_aa: CASRGTGNTGELFF

v_call: TRBV5-8
d_call: TRBD1
clone_size: NA
j_call: TRBJ1-5
cdr3_nt: TGTGCCAGCAGCAAGGACAGGGGGCGCGGTGGCAATCAGCCCCAGCATTTT
cdr3_aa: CASSKDRGRGGNQPQHF

v_call: TRBV27
d_call: TRBD2
clone_size: NA
j_call: TRBJ2-1
cdr3_nt: TGTGCCAGCAGTTCCGGACTAGCGGGGGCGTTGGGTTACAATGAGCAGTTCTTC
cdr3_aa: CASSSGLAGALGYNEQFF

v_call: TRBV9
d_call: NA
clone_size: once
j_call: TRBJ2-1
cdr3_nt: TGTGCCAGCAGCGTCGGCCACCTAGGGGATGAGCAGTTCTTC
cdr3_aa: CASSVGHLGDEQFF

v_call: TRBV9
d_call: TRBD1
clone_size: NA
j_call: TRBJ1-2
cdr3_nt: TGTGCCAGCAGCCCCCAGTCAGGACAGGGGGCAAATGGCTACACCTTC
cdr3_aa: CASSPQSGQGANGYTF

v_call: TRBV5-1
d_call: NA
clone_size: NA
j_call: TRBJ2-7
cdr3_nt: TGCGCCAGCAGCTTGGAAAGGGGCAACGAGCAGTACTTC
cdr3_aa: CASSLERGNEQYF

v_call: TRBV11-2
d_call: NA
clone_size: few
j_call: TRBJ1-3
cdr3_nt: TGTGCCAGCAGCTCGCACAGGGCAGGCGGAAACACCATATATTTT
cdr3_aa: CASSSHRAGGNTIYF

v_call: TRBV19
d_call: NA
clone_size: NA
j_call: TRBJ2-1
cdr3_nt: TGTGCCAGTAGCAGGAGTAGCTTTCTAACGGGAAATGAGCAGTTCTTC
cdr3_aa: CASSRSSFLTGNEQFF

v_call: TRBV28
d_call: TRBD2
clone_size: NA
j_call: TRBJ2-7
cdr3_nt: TGTGCCAGCAGCACGGGACTAGCGGGGACCCGCCGTAAGATTACCAGCTCCTACGAGCAGTACTTC
cdr3_aa: CASSTGLAGTRRKITSSYEQYF

v_call: TRBV14
d_call: NA
clone_size: NA
j_call: TRBJ2-3
cdr3_nt: TGTGCCAGCAGCCACATAGGCTGGCAAGGCCGACTCACAGATACGCAGTATTTT
cdr3_aa: CASSHIGWQGRLTDTQYF

v_call: TRBV24-1
d_call: TRBD1
clone_size: NA
j_call: TRBJ2-3
cdr3_nt: TGTGCCACCAGTGATGCGGGACAGGGGGATTATACGCAGTATTTT
cdr3_aa: CATSDAGQGDYTQYF

v_call: TRBV19
d_call: NA
clone_size: few
j_call: TRBJ1-2
cdr3_nt: TGTGCCAGTAGTGCGGGAGGGGACGTGGGCTACACCTTC
cdr3_aa: CASSAGGDVGYTF

v_call: TRBV19
d_call: TRBD1
clone_size: once
j_call: TRBJ1-6
cdr3_nt: TGTGCCAGTAGTACCCCAATGATAGGGGGCTCACCCCTCCACTTT
cdr3_aa: CASSTPMIGGSPLHF

v_call: TRBV29-1
d_call: NA
clone_size: NA
j_call: TRBJ1-1
cdr3_nt: TGCAGCGCTAGGGACACCCTGGAAGCTTTCTTT
cdr3_aa: CSARDTLEAFF

v_call: TRBV23-1
d_call: TRBD1
clone_size: few
j_call: TRBJ1-2
cdr3_nt: TGCGCCAGCAGTCAATCGGACAGGGGGAGGGTAGGGTATGGCTACACCTTC
cdr3_aa: CASSQSDRGRVGYGYTF

v_call: TRBV14
d_call: NA
clone_size: few
j_call: TRBJ1-6
cdr3_nt: TGTGCCAGCAGCCAACGAACAGGTTTCAATTCACCCCTCCACTTT
cdr3_aa: CASSQRTGFNSPLHF